Listed below are T cell receptor beta chains from one sample, sequenced in a study of preoperative IRX-2 immunotherapy in early breast cancer. Repertoires were generated with immunoSEQ multiplex PCR, while TCRdb's copy carries only in-frame clones and drops some. Among roughly 1,200 clones, roughly 77% were seen once, and the ten largest hold around 10%. The specimen was normal tissue next to the tumor, collected from a patient treated with IRX-2 immunotherapy. Receptor source: a human donor with breast cancer. The CDR3 runs from the conserved cysteine through the conserved F or W. Fields, in order: D gene, V gene, CDR3 length, clone size, J gene, CDR3 protein, CDR3 DNA. D genes are given only for firm matches. Not all rows give a size; the values are once, few, many and, for expanded clones, a class.

d_gene: TRBD1
v_gene: TRBV11-3
len: 15
abundance: large
j_gene: TRBJ1-4
CDR3aa: CASSPSGQGIEKLFF
CDR3nt: TGTGCCAGCAGCCCCTCGGGACAGGGGATTGAAAAACTGTTTTTT

d_gene: TRBD1
v_gene: TRBV25-1
len: 15
abundance: NA
j_gene: TRBJ2-7
CDR3aa: CASSDPTGVNYEQYF
CDR3nt: TGTGCCAGCAGTGACCCCACAGGGGTGAACTACGAGCAGTACTTC

d_gene: NA
v_gene: TRBV18
len: 17
abundance: NA
j_gene: TRBJ1-4
CDR3aa: CASSPWQRGTTNEKLFF
CDR3nt: TGTGCCAGCTCACCTTGGCAGCGGGGGACAACTAATGAAAAACTGTTTTTT

d_gene: TRBD1
v_gene: TRBV6-8
len: 14
abundance: NA
j_gene: TRBJ2-7
CDR3aa: CASSDRGRGYEQYF
CDR3nt: TGTGCCAGCAGTGACAGGGGCCGCGGTTACGAGCAGTACTTC

d_gene: NA
v_gene: TRBV6-8
len: 15
abundance: NA
j_gene: TRBJ2-5
CDR3aa: CASSPEPLPGETQYF
CDR3nt: TGTGCCAGCAGTCCCGAGCCCTTACCCGGGGAGACCCAGTACTTC

d_gene: NA
v_gene: TRBV9
len: 13
abundance: once
j_gene: TRBJ1-3
CDR3aa: CASSDNSGNTIYF
CDR3nt: TGTGCCAGCAGTGACAACTCTGGAAACACCATATATTTT

d_gene: NA
v_gene: TRBV29-1
len: 13
abundance: NA
j_gene: TRBJ2-7
CDR3aa: CSARSGNLDEQYF
CDR3nt: TGCAGCGCCAGATCAGGGAATTTAGACGAGCAGTACTTC

d_gene: TRBD2
v_gene: TRBV6-8
len: 15
abundance: NA
j_gene: TRBJ2-1
CDR3aa: CATLRLAGLYNEQFF
CDR3nt: TGTGCCACCCTCCGGCTAGCGGGACTCTACAATGAGCAGTTCTTC

d_gene: NA
v_gene: TRBV12-5
len: 13
abundance: NA
j_gene: TRBJ2-1
CDR3aa: CASARASYNEQFF
CDR3nt: TGTGCTAGTGCCCGGGCCTCCTACAATGAGCAGTTCTTC

d_gene: NA
v_gene: TRBV29-1
len: 14
abundance: NA
j_gene: TRBJ2-3
CDR3aa: CSGMTSPLEDTQYF
CDR3nt: TGCAGCGGGATGACAAGTCCTCTTGAAGATACGCAGTATTTT

d_gene: NA
v_gene: TRBV28
len: 16
abundance: NA
j_gene: TRBJ1-2
CDR3aa: CASSFGHYGGDYGYTF
CDR3nt: TGTGCCAGCAGTTTTGGGCACTACGGTGGGGACTATGGCTACACCTTC

d_gene: NA
v_gene: TRBV9
len: 12
abundance: NA
j_gene: TRBJ2-3
CDR3aa: CASRALADTQYF
CDR3nt: TGTGCCAGCAGGGCACTAGCTGATACGCAGTATTTT

d_gene: NA
v_gene: TRBV6-8
len: 15
abundance: NA
j_gene: TRBJ2-1
CDR3aa: CASRYAGTSYNEQFF
CDR3nt: TGTGCCAGCAGGTATGCAGGAACTTCCTACAATGAGCAGTTCTTC

d_gene: TRBD2
v_gene: TRBV23-1
len: 17
abundance: NA
j_gene: TRBJ2-1
CDR3aa: CASSSPWTSGGDNEQFF
CDR3nt: TGCGCCAGCAGCTCACCATGGACTAGCGGGGGGGACAATGAGCAGTTCTTC